This entry lists 2 T cell receptor beta chains sequenced from one sample in a study of T cells in tuberculosis. This table comes from immunoSEQ multiplex PCR, and its TCRdb copy is limited to in-frame clones, with some not included. The sample includes about 58,000 clones, approximately 86% of them seen just once. Sorting used thawed, overnight-rested PBMC stained with anti-CD3, a viability dye and GMM-loaded CD1B tetramer. The CD1B tetramers carried C32 glucose monomycolate purified from Rhodococcus equi. Sequences were obtained from CD1b-GMM tetramer-negative cells sorted from PBMCs. The receptors shown here come from an adult woman with latent tuberculosis.

V usage is TRBV19 and J usage is TRBJ1-2, with D perhaps TRBD1 (5 bases). From germline, CDR1 is LNHDA and CDR2 SQIVND (reference sequence). Trimming pared 8 bases from V and 4 bases from J, leaving 26 bases between. The CDR3 totals 17 residues. CDR3 amino acids: CASLWRAGSPGGYGYTF. The CDR3 DNA reads as TGTGCCAGTCTATGGAGGGCAGGGTCCCCTGGCGGCTATGGCTACACCTTC.

This chain joins TRBV5-1 and TRBJ2-7; 9 bases fit TRBD1. The germline V gene encodes CDR1 SGHRS and CDR2 YFSETQ. V was pared by 0 bases and J by 4 bases, with 8 bases of the junction left unmatched. The CDR3 is made up of 16 amino acids. CDR3 nucleotide sequence: TGCGCCAGCAGCTTGGCCAATCGGGACAGGGTGTACGAGCAGTACTTC. This codes for CASSLANRDRVYEQYF.